The T cell receptor beta chain under discussion was sequenced for a study of T cell responses to AZD1222 COVID-19 vaccine. Only one count was recorded for this clone. Antigen: not known. The protocol was immunoSEQ multiplex PCR, while the TCRdb copy is restricted to in-frame clones and leaves out a portion. The data hold roughly 49,000 clones, with more than 65% observed a single time. V lost 4 bases to trimming and J lost 7 bases, with 20 bases between them. The CDR3 is 15 amino acids. Germline CDR1 GTSNPN, CDR2 SVGIG (reference sequence). General study findings and limits: It was only after the peak T cell response that any repertoires were sampled. The donor group comprised mostly white British people and more females; the analysis possibly underestimated clonal diversity. Baseline seropositives among AZD1222 recipients totaled only five to seven.

The sample consisted of peripheral blood, taken on day 0 of MenACWY control vaccination. The receptor was derived from an adult in good health. This chain connects TRBV30 to TRBJ2-1, with a tentative D call TRBD2 (6 bases). CDR3 DNA sequence: TGTGCCTGGACCCGACCGGGAGCGGAACGAAATGAGCAGTTCTTC. Translated, it gives CAWTRPGAERNEQFF.